This T cell receptor (beta chain) derives from a study of CD8+ T cells in alopecia areata. Deletions cut 0 bases from V and 3 bases from J, with 8 bases between. The CDR3 spans 14 residues. CDR1 is NNHNN and CDR2 is SYGAGS in the germline V gene (reference sequence). As regards this clone: Germline and genes: mouse. The missing CDR3 end, 4 residues past where the read stops, is filled in from the germline J gene. This sample also contains other DNA sequences that code for the same CDR3.

Scientists pooled cutaneous lymph node cells and sorted them on CD4, CD8alpha, NKG2D, NKG2ACE and other markers. In each case, RNA was isolated and then reverse transcribed into cDNA as the sequencing template. Measured with immunoSEQ multiplex PCR; TCRdb has only the in-frame clones, and not every one. Altogether about 300,000 clones were found in the sample, and no singletons occur. The sequenced sample was CD4+ T cells sorted from a lymph node. The chain joins TRBV13-2 to TRBJ2-5; TRBD2 might be the D (5 bases). This clonotype was sampled from a C3H/HeJ mouse with alopecia areata. This strain has MHC haplotype H2-k. CDR3 residues: CASGDALEQDTQYF. The part of the CDR3 DNA that was read is TGTGCCAGCGGTGATGCACTGGAGCAAGAC.